This TCR beta chain was sequenced during a study of PD-1 blockade in classical Hodgkin lymphoma. Overall study findings and caveats: Similar baseline diversity was found in complete responders and newly diagnosed patients. CD4+ TCR diversity, unlike CD8+, climbed significantly by C4D1.

Brentuximab vedotin exposure varied, and every patient relapsed after autologous stem cell transplantation. A remark on this clone: The antigen remains undetermined.

The data were produced by immunoSEQ multiplex PCR, yet TCRdb's version contains in-frame clones alone and is incomplete. The sample includes 150,000 or so clones, around 73% of them seen just once. This CDR3 contains 16 residues. Germline V gene data show CDR1 as ENHRY and CDR2 as SYGVKD. V was clipped by 6 bases and J by 3 bases, with 18 bases between them. This specimen consisted of peripheral blood mononuclear cells (PBMCs), obtained before the second cycle of nivolumab. This rearrangement joins TRBV10-3 to TRBJ1-3; D might be TRBD1 (6 bases). The receptor's source is a human donor with classical Hodgkin lymphoma. The CDR3 protein is CAISQRTGQLGNTIYF. The CDR3, as DNA: TGTGCCATCAGCCAACGGACCGGACAGCTTGGAAACACCATATATTTT.